This T cell receptor (beta chain) comes out of a study of blood T cells in healthy people across ages. Study results and limitations: Measured against age, TCR beta diversity per million T cells decreased in a roughly linear manner.

The second PCR ran roughly 6 to 11 cycles with a sample-barcoded 5' primer and J-beta primers. Every sample gave at least 2.5 million paired-end reads containing CDR3. TCRdb used MiXCR to reprocess the 5' RACE reads, holding one entry per CDR3 protein. The sample holds under 1,000,000 distinct CDR3 sequences, around half seen once. The CDR3 runs 15 residues. Germline V gives CDR1 LGHDT, CDR2 YNNKEL (reference sequence). Between the trimmed V and J ends, which lost 6 bases and 3 bases, there was a span of 18 bases. Notes on this clonotype: Its antigen remains unidentified.

The specimen was blood. The rearrangement joins TRBV3-1 to TRBJ2-7; possible D gene TRBD2, 6 bases. This receptor was identified in an elderly man in good health. This CDR3 is CASSQNAGSYYEQYF. CDR3 in DNA: TGTGCCAGCAGTCAAAACGCGGGGTCGTACTACGAGCAGTACTTC.